This T cell receptor beta chain comes out of a study of blood T cell repertoires in COVID-19. Germline assignment: CDR1 GTSNPN and CDR2 SVGIG (reference sequence). The CDR3 length is 14 residues. V gave up 1 base and J gave up 4 bases, with 13 bases separating them. Assay: immunoSEQ multiplex PCR; the TCRdb copy retains only in-frame clones and omits some. The sample consists of about 73,000 clones, roughly nine tenths of them appearing once. The source is a young woman with acute or convalescent COVID-19. The gene calls are TRBV30 and TRBJ1-2; no definite D call. The material sequenced was peripheral blood. The CDR3 sequence is CAWSDVGVGYGYTF. The CDR3 region has the DNA TGTGCCTGGAGTGACGTCGGAGTGGGCTATGGCTACACCTTC.